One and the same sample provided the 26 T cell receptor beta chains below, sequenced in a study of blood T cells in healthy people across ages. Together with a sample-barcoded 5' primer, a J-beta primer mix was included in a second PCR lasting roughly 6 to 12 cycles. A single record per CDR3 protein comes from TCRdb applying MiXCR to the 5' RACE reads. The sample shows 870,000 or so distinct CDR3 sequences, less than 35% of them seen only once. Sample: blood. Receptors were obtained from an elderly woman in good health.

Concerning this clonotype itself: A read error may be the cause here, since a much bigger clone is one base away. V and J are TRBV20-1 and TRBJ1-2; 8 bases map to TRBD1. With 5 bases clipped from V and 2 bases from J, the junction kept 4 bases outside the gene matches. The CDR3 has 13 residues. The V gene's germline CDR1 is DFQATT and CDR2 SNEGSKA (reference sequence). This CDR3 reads CSAWDRFNYGYTF. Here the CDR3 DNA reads TGCAGTGCTTGGGACAGGTTCAACTATGGCTACACCTTC.

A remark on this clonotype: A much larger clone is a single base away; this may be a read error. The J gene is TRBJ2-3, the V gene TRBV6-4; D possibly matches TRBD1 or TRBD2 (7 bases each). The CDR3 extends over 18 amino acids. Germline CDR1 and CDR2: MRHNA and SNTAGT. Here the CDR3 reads CARSAGVTGFHRADTQYF. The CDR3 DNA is TGTGCCCGCAGTGCGGGAGTGACAGGGTTTCATCGAGCAGATACGCAGTATTTT.

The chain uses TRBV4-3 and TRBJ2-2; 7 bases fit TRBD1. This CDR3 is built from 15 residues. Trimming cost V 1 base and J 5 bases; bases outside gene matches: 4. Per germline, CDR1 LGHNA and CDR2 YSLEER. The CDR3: CASSQGDRRTGELFF. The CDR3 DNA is TGCGCCAGCAGCCAAGGGGACAGACGAACCGGGGAGCTGTTTTTT.

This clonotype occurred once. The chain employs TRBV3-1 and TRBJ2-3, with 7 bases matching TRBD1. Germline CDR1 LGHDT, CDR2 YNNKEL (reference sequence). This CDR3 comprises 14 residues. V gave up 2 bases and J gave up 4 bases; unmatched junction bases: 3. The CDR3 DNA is TGTGCCAGCAGCCAACCTGACAGGGCAGATACGCAGTATTTT. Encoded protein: CASSQPDRADTQYF.

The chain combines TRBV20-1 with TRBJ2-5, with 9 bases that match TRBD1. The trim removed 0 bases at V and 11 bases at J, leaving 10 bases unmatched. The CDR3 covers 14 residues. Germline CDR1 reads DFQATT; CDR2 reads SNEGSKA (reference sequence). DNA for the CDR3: TGCAGTGCTAGAGATCAGGGACAGGGAGATGAGCAGTACTTC. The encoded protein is CSARDQGQGDEQYF.

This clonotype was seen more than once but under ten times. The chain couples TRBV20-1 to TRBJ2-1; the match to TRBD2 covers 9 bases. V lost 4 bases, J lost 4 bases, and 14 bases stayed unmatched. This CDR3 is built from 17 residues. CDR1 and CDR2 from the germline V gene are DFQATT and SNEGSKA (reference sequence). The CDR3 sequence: CSATPLAGLAFYNEQFF. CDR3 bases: TGCAGTGCTACCCCATTGGCGGGACTAGCTTTTTACAATGAGCAGTTCTTC.

CDR3: CATSRVRASAKNIQYF. Here the CDR3 DNA reads TGTGCCACCAGCAGAGTAAGGGCCTCAGCCAAAAACATTCAGTACTTC. The chain uses TRBV15 and TRBJ2-4; no clear D gene. Germline V gene lookup returns CDR1 LNHNV and CDR2 YYDKDF (reference sequence). Trimming took off 1 base at V and 0 bases at J, with 10 bases between the two ends. CDR3 length: 16 residues.

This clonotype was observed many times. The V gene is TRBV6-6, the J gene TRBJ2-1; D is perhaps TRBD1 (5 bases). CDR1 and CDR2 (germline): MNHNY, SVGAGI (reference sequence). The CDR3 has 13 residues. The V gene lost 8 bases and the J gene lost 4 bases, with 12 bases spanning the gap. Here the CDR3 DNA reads TGTGCCAGCGGGTCAGGGTCTTACAATGAGCAGTTCTTC. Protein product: CASGSGSYNEQFF.

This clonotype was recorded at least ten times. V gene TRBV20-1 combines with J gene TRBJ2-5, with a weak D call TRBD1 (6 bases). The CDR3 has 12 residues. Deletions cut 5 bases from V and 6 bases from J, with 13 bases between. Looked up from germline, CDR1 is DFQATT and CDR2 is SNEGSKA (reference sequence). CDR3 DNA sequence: TGCAGTGCTCACCGGGACATACAGACCCAGTACTTC. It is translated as CSAHRDIQTQYF.

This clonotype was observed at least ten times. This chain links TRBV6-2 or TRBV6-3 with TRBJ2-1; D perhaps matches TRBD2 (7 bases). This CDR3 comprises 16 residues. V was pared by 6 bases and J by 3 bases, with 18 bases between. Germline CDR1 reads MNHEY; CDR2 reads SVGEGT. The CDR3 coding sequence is TGTGCCAGCAGGGAAGTGCGGGGGCCGATCTACAATGAGCAGTTCTTC. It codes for CASREVRGPIYNEQFF.

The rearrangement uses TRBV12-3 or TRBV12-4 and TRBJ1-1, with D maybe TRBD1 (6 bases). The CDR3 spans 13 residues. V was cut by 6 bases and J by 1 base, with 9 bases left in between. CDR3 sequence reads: CASRNRENTEAFF. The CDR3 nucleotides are TGTGCCAGCAGAAACAGGGAGAACACTGAAGCTTTCTTT.

CDR3 sequence (DNA): TGTGCCAGCAGCCCCCAGGCTAGCAGCACAGATACGCAGTATTTT. Protein sequence: CASSPQASSTDTQYF. The chain employs TRBV7-2 and TRBJ2-3, with D tentatively TRBD2 (5 bases). Germline V gene data show CDR1 as SGHTA and CDR2 as FQGNSA. Trimming stripped 5 bases from V and 0 bases from J, with 12 bases between. The CDR3 is made up of 15 amino acids.

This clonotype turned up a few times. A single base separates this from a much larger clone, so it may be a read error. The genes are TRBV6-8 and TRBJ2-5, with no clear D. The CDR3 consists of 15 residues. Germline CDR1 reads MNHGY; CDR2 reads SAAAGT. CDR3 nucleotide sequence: TGTGCCGGCAGCCCTCCCCGACTTTGGCAAGAGACCCAGTACTTC. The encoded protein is CAGSPPRLWQETQYF.

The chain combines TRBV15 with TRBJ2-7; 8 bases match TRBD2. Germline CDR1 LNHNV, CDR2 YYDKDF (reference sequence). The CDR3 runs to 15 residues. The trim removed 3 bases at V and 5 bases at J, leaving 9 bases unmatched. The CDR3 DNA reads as TGTGCCACCAGCAGTAGCGGGACTTTCTTGGACGAGCAGTACTTC. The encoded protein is CATSSSGTFLDEQYF.

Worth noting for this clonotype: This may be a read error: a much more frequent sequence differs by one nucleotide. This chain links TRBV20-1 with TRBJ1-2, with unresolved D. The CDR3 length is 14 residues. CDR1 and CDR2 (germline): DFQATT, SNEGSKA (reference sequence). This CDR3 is CNASTAGYNYGYTF. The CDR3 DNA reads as TGCAATGCTAGCACAGCGGGGTATAACTATGGCTACACCTTC.

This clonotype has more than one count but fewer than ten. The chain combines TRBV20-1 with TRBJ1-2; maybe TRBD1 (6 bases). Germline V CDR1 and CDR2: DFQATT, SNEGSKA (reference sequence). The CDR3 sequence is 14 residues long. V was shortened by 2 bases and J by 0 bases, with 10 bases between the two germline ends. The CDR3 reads CSARFGGSNYGYTF. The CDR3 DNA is TGCAGTGCTAGATTCGGGGGCTCTAACTATGGCTACACCTTC.

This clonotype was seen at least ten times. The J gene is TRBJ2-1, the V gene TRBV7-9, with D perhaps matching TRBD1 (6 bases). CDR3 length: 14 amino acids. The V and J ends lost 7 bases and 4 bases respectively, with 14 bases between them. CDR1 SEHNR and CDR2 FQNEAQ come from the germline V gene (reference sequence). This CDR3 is CASKRGGTYNEQFF. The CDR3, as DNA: TGTGCCAGCAAGAGAGGGGGTACTTACAATGAGCAGTTCTTC.

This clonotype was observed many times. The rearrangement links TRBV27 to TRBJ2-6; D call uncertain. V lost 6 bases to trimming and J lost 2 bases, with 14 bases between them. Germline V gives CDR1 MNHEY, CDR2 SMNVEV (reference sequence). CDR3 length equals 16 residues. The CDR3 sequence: CASRRTWSTGANVLTF. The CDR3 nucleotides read TGTGCCAGCAGGCGAACATGGAGCACTGGGGCCAACGTCCTGACTTTC. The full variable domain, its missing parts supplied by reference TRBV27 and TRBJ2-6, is EAQVTQNPRYLITVTGKKLTVTCSQNMNHEYMSWYRQDPGLGLRQIYYSMNVEVTDKGDVPEGYKVSRKEKRNFPLILESPSPNQTSLYFCASRRTWSTGANVLTFGAGSRLTVL.

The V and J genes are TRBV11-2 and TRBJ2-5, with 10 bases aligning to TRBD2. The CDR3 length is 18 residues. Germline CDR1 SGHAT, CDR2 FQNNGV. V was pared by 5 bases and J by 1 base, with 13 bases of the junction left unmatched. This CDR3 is CASSIGVMASGGQETQYF. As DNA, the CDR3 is TGTGCCAGCAGCATAGGGGTGATGGCTAGCGGGGGCCAAGAGACCCAGTACTTC.

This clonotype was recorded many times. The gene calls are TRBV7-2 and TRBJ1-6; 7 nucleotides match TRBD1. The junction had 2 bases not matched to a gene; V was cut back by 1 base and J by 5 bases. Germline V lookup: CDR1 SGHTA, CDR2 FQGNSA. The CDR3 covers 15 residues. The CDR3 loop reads CASSLEGGNNSPLHF. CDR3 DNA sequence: TGTGCCAGCAGCTTAGAAGGGGGCAATAATTCACCCCTCCACTTT.

Written as DNA, the CDR3 is TGCAGTGCTAGAGGCCCAGCGGGACTGAGCTCCTACAATGAGCAGTTCTTC. This translates into CSARGPAGLSSYNEQFF. The V call is TRBV20-1, the J call TRBJ2-1; 7 nucleotides align to TRBD2. In germline, CDR1 is DFQATT, CDR2 SNEGSKA (reference sequence). The trim removed 1 base at V and 0 bases at J, leaving 9 bases unmatched. This CDR3 spans 17 amino acids.

For the CDR3, the DNA is TGTGCTAGTGGTTTGACTAGCGGGGGGGCCTCCGATACGCAGTATTTT. Its translation: CASGLTSGGASDTQYF. This chain joins TRBV12-5 and TRBJ2-3; 13 bases are a match to TRBD2. Germline-derived CDR1 and CDR2 are LGHNT and FRNRAP. Trimming removed 2 bases from V and 6 bases from J; junction bases left unmatched: 5. This CDR3 has 16 residues. The full variable domain, with the rest looked up from reference TRBV12-5 and TRBJ2-3, is DARVTQTPRHKVTEMGQEVTMRCQPILGHNTVFWYRQTMMQGLELLAYFRNRAPLDDSGMPKDRFSAEMPDATLATLKIQPSEPRDSAVYFCASGLTSGGASDTQYFGPGTRLTVL.

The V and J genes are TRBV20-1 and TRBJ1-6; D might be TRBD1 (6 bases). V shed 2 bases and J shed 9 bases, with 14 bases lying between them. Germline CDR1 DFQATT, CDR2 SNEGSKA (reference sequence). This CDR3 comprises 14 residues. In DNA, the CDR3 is TGCAGTGCTAGACAGCAGGGGAGTATTTCACCCCTCCACTTT. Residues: CSARQQGSISPLHF.

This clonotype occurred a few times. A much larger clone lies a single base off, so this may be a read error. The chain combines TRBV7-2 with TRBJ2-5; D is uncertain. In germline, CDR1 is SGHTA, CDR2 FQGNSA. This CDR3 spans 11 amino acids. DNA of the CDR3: TGTGCCTGCAGCGCCCTTGGGACCCAGTACTTC. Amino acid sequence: CACSALGTQYF.

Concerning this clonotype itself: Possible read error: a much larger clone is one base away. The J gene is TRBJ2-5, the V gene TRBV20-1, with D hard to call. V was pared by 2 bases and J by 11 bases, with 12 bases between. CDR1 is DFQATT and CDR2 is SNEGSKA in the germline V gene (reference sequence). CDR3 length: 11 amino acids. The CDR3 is CSARRDNEQYF. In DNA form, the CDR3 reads TGCAGTGCTAGAAGGGATAATGAGCAGTACTTC.

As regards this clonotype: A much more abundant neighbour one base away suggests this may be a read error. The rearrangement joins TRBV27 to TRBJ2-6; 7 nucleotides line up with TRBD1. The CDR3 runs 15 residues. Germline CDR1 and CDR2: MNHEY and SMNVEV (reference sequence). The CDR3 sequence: CVSSRRGLGANVLTF. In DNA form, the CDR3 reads TGTGTCAGCAGTCGTAGGGGGCTAGGGGCCAACGTCCTGACTTTC.